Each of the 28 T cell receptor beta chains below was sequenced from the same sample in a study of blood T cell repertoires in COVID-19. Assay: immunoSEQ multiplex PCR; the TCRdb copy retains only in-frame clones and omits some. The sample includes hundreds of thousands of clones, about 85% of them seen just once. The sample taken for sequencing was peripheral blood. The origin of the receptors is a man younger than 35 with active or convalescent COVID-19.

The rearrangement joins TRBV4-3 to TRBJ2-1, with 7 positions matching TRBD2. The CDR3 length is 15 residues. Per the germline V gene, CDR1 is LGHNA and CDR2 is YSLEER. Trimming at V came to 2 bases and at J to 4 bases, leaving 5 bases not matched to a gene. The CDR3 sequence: CASSQNSGSYNEQFF. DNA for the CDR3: TGCGCCAGCAGCCAAAATAGCGGGTCATACAATGAGCAGTTCTTC.

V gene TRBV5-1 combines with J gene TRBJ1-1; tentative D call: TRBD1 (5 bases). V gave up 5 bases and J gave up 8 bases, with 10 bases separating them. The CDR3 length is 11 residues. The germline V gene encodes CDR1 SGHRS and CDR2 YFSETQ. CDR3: CASSPGSEAFF. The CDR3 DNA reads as TGCGCCAGCAGTCCAGGGTCGGAAGCTTTCTTT.

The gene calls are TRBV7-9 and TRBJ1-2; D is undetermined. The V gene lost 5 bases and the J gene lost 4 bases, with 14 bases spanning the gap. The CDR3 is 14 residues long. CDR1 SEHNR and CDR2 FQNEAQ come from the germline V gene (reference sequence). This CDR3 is CASSQARVPYGYTF. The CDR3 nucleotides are TGTGCCAGCAGCCAAGCCCGGGTCCCCTATGGCTACACCTTC.

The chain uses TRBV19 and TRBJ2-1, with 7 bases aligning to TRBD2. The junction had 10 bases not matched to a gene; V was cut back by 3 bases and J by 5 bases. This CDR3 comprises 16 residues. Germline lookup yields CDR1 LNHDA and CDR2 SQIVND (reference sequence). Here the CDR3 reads CASSMSGGSRNNEQFF. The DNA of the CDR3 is TGTGCCAGTAGTATGTCGGGCGGGAGTAGAAACAATGAGCAGTTCTTC.

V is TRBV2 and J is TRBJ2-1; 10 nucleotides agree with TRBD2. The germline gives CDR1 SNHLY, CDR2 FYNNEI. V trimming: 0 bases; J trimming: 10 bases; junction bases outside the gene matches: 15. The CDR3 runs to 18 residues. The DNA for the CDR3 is TGTGCCAGCAGTGAAGCAGAAGCGGGGGGGCCTGAGGGAGACGAGCAGTTCTTC. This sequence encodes CASSEAEAGGPEGDEQFF.

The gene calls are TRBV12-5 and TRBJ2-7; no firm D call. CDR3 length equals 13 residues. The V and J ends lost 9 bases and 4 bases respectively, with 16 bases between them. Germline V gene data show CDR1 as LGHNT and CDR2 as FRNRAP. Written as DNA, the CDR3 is TGTGCTAGCCGCCCATCTGGCCAATACGAGCAGTACTTC. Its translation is CASRPSGQYEQYF.

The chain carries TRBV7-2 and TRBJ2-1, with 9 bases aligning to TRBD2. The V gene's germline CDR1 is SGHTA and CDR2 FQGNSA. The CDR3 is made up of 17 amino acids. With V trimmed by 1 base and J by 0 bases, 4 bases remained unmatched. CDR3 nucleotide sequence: TGTGCCAGCAGCTTAGTTTTTAGCGGGAGCTCCTACAATGAGCAGTTCTTC. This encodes CASSLVFSGSSYNEQFF.

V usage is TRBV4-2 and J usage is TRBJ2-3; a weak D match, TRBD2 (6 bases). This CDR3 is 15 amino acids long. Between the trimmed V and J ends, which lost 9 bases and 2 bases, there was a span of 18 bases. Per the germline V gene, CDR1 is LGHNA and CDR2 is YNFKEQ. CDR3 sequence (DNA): TGTGCCAGTGCTGCGGACTCGGGAGCCACAGATACGCAGTATTTT. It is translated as CASAADSGATDTQYF.

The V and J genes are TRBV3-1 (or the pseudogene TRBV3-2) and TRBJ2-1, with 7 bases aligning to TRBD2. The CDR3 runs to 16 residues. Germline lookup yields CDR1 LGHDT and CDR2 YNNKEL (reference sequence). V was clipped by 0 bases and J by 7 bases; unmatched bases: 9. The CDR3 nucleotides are TGTGCCAGCAGCCAAGACGGCGGGAGAGGGGTAAATGAGCAGTTCTTC. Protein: CASSQDGGRGVNEQFF.

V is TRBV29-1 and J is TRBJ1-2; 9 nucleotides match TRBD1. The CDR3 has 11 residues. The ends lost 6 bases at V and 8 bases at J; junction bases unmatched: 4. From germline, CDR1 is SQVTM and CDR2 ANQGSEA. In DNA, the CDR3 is TGCAGCGTAGGGACAGGGCAGGGCTACACCTTC. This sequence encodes CSVGTGQGYTF.

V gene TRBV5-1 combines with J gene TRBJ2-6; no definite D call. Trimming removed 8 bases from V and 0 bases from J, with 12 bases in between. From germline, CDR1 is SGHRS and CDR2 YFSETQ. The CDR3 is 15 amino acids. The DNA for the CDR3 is TGCGCCAGTACTCCCCGGAGCTCTGGGGCCAACGTCCTGACTTTC. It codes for CASTPRSSGANVLTF.

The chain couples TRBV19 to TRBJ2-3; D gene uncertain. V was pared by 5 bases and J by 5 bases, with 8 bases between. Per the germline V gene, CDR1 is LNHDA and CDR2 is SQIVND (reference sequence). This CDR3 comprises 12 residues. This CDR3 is CASSLMRDTQYF. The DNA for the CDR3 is TGTGCCAGTAGTTTGATGCGAGATACGCAGTATTTT.

The DNA for the CDR3 is TGTGCCAGCAGCCGACTGACCTATGGCTACACCTTC. This codes for CASSRLTYGYTF. The J gene is TRBJ1-2, the V gene TRBV11-2; D gene uncertain. The CDR3 contains 12 residues. CDR1 and CDR2 from the germline V gene are SGHAT and FQNNGV. V lost 5 bases to trimming and J lost 4 bases, with 8 bases between them.

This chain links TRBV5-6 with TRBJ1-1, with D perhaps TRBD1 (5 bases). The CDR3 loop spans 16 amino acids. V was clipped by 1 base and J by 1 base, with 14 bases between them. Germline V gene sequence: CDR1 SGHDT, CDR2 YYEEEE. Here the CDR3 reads CASSLSGAAKNTEAFF. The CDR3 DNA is TGTGCCAGCAGCTTGAGCGGGGCGGCCAAGAACACTGAAGCTTTCTTT. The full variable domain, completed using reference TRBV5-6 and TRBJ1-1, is DAGVTQSPTHLIKTRGQQVTLRCSPKSGHDTVSWYQQALGQGPQFIFQYYEEEERQRGNFPDRFSGHQFPNYSSELNVNALLLGDSALYLCASSLSGAAKNTEAFFGQGTRLTVV.

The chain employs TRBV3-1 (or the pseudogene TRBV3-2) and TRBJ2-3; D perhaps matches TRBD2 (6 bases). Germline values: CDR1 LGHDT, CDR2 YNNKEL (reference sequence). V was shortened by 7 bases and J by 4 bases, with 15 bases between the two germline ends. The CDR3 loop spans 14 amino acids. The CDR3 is CASNPGREADTQYF. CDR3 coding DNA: TGTGCCAGCAATCCAGGTAGGGAGGCAGATACGCAGTATTTT.

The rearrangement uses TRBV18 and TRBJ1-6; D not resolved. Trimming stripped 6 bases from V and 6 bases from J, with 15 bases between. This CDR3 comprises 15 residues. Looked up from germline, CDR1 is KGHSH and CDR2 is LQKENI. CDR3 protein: CASSEAAGGNSPLHF. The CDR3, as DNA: TGTGCCAGCTCCGAGGCGGCCGGAGGTAATTCACCCCTCCACTTT. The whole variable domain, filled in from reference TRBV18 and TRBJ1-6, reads NAGVMQNPRHLVRRRGQEARLRCSPMKGHSHVYWYRQLPEEGLKFMVYLQKENIIDESGMPKERFSAEFPKEGPSILRIQQVVRGDSAAYFCASSEAAGGNSPLHFGNGTRLTVT.

The CDR3 nucleotides read TGTGCCAGCAGTGGCGGGGGCTCTGGAAACACCATATATTTT. It specifies CASSGGGSGNTIYF. The chain is built from TRBV7-2 and TRBJ1-3, with D maybe TRBD1 (5 bases). Trimming removed 6 bases from V and 0 bases from J, with 9 bases in between. The CDR3 consists of 14 residues. Germline CDR1 SGHTA, CDR2 FQGNSA.

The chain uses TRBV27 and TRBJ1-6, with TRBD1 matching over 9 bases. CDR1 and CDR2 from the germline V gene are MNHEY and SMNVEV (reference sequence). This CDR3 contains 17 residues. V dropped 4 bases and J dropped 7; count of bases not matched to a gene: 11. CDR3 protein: CASSSVPGQGWNSPLHF. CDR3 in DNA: TGTGCCAGCAGTTCAGTCCCGGGACAGGGATGGAATTCACCCCTCCACTTT.

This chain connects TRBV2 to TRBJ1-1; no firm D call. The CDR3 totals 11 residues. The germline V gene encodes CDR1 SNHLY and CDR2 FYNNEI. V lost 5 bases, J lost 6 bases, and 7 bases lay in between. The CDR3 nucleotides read TGTGCCAGCAGTCAAAGCGCTGAAGCTTTCTTT. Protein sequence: CASSQSAEAFF. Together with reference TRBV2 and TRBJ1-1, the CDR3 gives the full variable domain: EPEVTQTPSHQVTQMGQEVILRCVPISNHLYFYWYRQILGQKVEFLVSFYNNEISEKSEIFDDQFSVERPDGSNFTLKIRSTKLEDSAMYFCASSQSAEAFFGQGTRLTVV.

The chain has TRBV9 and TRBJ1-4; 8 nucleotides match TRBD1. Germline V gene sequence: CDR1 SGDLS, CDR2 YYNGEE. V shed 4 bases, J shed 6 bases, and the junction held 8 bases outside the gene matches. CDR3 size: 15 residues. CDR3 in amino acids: CASSTRQGRDEKLFF. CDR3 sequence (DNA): TGTGCCAGCAGCACAAGACAGGGGCGCGATGAAAAACTGTTTTTT.

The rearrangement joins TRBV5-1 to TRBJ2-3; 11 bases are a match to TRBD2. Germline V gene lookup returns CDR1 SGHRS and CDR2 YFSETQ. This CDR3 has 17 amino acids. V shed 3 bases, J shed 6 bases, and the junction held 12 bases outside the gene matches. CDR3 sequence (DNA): TGCGCCAGCAGCTACAGTAGCGGGGGGGCCTTGCCCGATACGCAGTATTTT. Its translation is CASSYSSGGALPDTQYF.

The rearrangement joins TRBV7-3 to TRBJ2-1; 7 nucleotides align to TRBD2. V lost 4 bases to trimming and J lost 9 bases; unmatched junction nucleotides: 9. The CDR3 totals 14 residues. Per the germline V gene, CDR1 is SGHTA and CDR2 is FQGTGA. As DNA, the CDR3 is TGTGCCAGCAGCTCCCGCGAGCGGGATGGTGAGCAGTTCTTC. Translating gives CASSSRERDGEQFF.

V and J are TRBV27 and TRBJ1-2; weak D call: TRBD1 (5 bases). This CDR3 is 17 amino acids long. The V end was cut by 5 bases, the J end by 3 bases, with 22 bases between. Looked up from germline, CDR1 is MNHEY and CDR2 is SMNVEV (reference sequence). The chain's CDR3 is CASSQGVFGSVHYGYTF. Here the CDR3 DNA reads TGTGCCAGCAGTCAAGGGGTATTTGGCTCCGTCCACTATGGCTACACCTTC.

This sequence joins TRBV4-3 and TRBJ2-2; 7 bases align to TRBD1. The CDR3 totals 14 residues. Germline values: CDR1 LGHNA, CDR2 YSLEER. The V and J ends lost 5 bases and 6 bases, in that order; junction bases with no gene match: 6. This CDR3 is CASSGRQGPGELFF. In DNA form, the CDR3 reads TGCGCCAGCAGCGGCCGACAGGGTCCCGGGGAGCTGTTTTTT.

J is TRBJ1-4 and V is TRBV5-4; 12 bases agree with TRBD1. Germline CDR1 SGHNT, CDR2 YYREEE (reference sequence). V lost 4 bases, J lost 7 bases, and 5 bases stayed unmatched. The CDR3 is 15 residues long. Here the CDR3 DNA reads TGTGCCAGCAGCGCGGGGACAGGGGGCGGTGAAAAACTGTTTTTT. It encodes CASSAGTGGGEKLFF.

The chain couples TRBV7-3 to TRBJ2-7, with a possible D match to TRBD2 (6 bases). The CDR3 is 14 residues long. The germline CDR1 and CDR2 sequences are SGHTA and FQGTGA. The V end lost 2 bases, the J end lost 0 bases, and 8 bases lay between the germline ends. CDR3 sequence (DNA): TGTGCCAGCAGCTTAGGCGGGAACTCCTACGAGCAGTACTTC. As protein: CASSLGGNSYEQYF.

The CDR3 DNA is TGTGCCACCAGCAGAGAAGAGGGAACCTATGGCTACACCTTC. This translates into CATSREEGTYGYTF. This sequence joins TRBV15 and TRBJ1-2; no reliable D call. Trimming pared 0 bases from V and 4 bases from J, leaving 9 bases between. The CDR3 consists of 14 residues. Looked up from germline, CDR1 is LNHNV and CDR2 is YYDKDF (reference sequence).

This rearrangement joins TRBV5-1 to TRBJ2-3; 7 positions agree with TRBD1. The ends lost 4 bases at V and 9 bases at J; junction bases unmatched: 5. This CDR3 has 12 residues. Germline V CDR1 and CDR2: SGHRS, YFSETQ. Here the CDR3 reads CASSQRTGTQYF. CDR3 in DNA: TGCGCCAGCAGCCAGAGGACAGGCACGCAGTATTTT.